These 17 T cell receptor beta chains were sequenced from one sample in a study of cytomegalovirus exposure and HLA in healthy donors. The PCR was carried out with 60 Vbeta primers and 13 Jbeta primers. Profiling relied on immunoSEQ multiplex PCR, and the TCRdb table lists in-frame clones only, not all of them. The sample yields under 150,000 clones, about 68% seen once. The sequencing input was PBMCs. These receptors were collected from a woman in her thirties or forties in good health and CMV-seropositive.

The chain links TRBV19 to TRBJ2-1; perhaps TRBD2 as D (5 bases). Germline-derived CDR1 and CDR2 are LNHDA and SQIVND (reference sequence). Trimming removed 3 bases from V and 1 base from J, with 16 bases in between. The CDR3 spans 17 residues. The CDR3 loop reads CASSITRRTGSYNEQFF. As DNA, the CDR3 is TGTGCCAGTAGTATTACTAGGCGAACTGGGTCCTACAATGAGCAGTTCTTC.

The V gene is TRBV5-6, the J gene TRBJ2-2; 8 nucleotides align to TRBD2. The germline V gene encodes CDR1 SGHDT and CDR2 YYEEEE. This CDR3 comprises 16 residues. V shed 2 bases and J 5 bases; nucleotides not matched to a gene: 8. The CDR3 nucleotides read TGTGCCAGCAGCTTCCCCACGGGGACTAGAACCGGGGAGCTGTTTTTT. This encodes CASSFPTGTRTGELFF.

Here the CDR3 reads CASSATGPGHGRSNYGYTF. The DNA for the CDR3 is TGTGCCAGCAGTGCAACAGGCCCAGGTCATGGTAGGAGCAACTATGGCTACACCTTC. The chain uses TRBV2 and TRBJ1-2; the D gene is possibly TRBD1 (5 bases). The CDR3 sequence is 19 residues long. V gave up 4 bases and J gave up 2 bases, with 26 bases separating them. Germline V CDR1 and CDR2: SNHLY, FYNNEI.

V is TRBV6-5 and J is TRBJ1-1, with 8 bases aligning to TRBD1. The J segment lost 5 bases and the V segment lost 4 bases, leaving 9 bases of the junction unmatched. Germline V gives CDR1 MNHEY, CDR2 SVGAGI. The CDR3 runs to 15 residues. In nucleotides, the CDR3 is TGTGCCAGCAGTTTCGAACAGGGGGTTGGTACTGAAGCTTTCTTT. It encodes CASSFEQGVGTEAFF.

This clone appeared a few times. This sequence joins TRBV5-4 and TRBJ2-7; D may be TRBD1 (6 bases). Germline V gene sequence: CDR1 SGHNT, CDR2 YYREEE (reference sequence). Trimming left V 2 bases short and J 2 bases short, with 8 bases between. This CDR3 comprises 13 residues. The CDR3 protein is CASSLTGTYEQYF. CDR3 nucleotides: TGTGCCAGCAGCTTAACAGGGACCTACGAGCAGTACTTC.

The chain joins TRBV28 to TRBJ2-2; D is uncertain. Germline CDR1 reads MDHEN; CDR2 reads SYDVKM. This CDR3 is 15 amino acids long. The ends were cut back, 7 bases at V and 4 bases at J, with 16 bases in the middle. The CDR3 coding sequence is TGTGCCAGCAATAGCCCCTCCCTTAGCACCGGGGAGCTGTTTTTT. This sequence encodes CASNSPSLSTGELFF.

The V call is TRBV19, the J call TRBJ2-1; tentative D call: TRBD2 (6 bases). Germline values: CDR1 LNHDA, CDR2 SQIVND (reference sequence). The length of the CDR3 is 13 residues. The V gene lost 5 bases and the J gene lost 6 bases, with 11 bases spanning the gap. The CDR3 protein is CASSGAGFNEQFF. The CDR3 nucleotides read TGTGCCAGTAGTGGAGCGGGCTTCAATGAGCAGTTCTTC.

This CDR3 reads CASSLWPGNTGELFF. In nucleotides, the CDR3 is TGTGCCAGCAGCTTATGGCCGGGAAACACCGGGGAGCTGTTTTTT. The J gene is TRBJ2-2, the V gene TRBV7-3; D is possibly TRBD2 (5 bases). This CDR3 region has 15 residues. Germline CDR1 and CDR2: SGHTA and FQGTGA. Trimming pared 2 bases from V and 2 bases from J, leaving 9 bases between.

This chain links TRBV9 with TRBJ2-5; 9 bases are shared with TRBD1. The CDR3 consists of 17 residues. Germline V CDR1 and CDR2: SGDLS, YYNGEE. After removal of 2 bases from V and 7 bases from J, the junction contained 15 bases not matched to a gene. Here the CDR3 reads CASSVDVGTGNRGTQYF. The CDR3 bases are TGTGCCAGCAGCGTGGACGTCGGGACAGGGAATCGAGGGACCCAGTACTTC.

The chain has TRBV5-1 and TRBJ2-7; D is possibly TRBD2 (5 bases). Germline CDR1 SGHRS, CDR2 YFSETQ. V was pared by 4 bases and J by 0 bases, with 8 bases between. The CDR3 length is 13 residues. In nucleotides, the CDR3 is TGCGCCAGCAGCACGGACTCCTCCTACGAGCAGTACTTC. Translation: CASSTDSSYEQYF.

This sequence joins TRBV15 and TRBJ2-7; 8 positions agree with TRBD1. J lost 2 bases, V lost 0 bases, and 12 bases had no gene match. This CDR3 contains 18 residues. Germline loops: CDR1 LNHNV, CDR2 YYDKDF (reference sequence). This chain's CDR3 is CATSRDGTGPDGAYEQYF. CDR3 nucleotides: TGTGCCACCAGCAGAGATGGGACAGGCCCGGACGGGGCCTACGAGCAGTACTTC.

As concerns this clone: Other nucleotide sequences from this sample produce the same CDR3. CDR3 loop: CASSLRTSGKWNEQFF. In DNA, the CDR3 is TGTGCCAGCAGTCTACGGACTAGCGGTAAATGGAACGAGCAGTTCTTC. The chain carries TRBV2 and TRBJ2-1; 10 positions agree with TRBD2. The CDR3 covers 16 residues. CDR1 SNHLY and CDR2 FYNNEI come from the germline V gene. Losses at the gene ends were 5 bases for V and 10 bases for J; bases not matched to a gene: 14.

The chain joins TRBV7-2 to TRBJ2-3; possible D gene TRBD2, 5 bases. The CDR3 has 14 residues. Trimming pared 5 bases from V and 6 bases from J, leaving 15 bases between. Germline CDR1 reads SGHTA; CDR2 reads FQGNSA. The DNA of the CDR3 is TGTGCCAGCAGCCCTAGGGCTAGCTTGGATACGCAGTATTTT. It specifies CASSPRASLDTQYF.

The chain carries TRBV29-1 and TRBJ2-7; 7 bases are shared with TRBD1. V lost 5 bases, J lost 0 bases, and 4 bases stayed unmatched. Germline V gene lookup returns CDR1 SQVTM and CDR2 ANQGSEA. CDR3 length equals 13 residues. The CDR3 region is CSVPGTASYEQYF. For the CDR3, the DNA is TGCAGCGTTCCCGGGACAGCCTCCTACGAGCAGTACTTC.

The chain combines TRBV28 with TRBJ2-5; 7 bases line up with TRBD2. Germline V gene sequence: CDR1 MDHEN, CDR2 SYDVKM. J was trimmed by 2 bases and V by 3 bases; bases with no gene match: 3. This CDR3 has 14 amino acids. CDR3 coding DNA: TGTGCCAGCAGTTTCAGCGGGGTACAAGAGACCCAGTACTTC. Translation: CASSFSGVQETQYF. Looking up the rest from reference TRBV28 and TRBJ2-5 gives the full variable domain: DVKVTQSSRYLVKRTGEKVFLECVQDMDHENMFWYRQDPGLGLRLIYFSYDVKMKEKGDIPEGYSVSREKKERFSLILESASTNQTSMYLCASSFSGVQETQYFGPGTRLLVL.

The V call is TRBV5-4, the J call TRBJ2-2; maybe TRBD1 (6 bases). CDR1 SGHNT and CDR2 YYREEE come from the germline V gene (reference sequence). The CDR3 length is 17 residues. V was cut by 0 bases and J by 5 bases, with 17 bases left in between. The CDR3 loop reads CASSLGGPSLDTGELFF. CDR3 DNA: TGTGCCAGCAGCTTGGGGGGGCCGAGTCTCGATACCGGGGAGCTGTTTTTT.

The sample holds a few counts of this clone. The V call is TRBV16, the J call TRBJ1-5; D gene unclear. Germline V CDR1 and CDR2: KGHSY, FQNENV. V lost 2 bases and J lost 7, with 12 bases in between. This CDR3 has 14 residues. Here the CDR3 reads CASSQIGREQPQHF. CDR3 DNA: TGTGCCAGCAGCCAAATAGGGCGGGAACAGCCCCAGCATTTT. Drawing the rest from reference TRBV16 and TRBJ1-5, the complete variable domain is GEEVAQTPKHLVRGEGQKAKLYCAPIKGHSYVFWYQQVLKNEFKFLISFQNENVFDETGMPKERFSAKCLPNSPCSLEIQATKLEDSAVYFCASSQIGREQPQHFGDGTRLSIL.